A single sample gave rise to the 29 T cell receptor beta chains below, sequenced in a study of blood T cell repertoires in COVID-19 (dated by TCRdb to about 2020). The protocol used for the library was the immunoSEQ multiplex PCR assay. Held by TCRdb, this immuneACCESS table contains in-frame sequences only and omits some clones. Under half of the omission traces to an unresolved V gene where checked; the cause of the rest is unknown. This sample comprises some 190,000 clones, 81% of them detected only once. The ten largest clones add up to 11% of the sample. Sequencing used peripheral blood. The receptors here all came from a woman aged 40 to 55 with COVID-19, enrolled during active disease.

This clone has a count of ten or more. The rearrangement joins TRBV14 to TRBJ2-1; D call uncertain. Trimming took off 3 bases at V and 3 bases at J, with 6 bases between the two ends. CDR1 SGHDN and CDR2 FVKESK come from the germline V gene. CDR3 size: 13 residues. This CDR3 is CASSHLLYNEQFF. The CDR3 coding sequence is TGTGCCAGCAGCCATCTACTCTACAATGAGCAGTTCTTC.

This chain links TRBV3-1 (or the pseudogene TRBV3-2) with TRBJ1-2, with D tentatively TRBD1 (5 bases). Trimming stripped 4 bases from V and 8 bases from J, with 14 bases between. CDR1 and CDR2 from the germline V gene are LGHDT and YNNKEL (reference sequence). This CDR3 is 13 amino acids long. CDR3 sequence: CASSPRQNPGYTF. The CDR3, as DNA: TGTGCCAGCAGCCCCCGACAGAATCCAGGCTACACCTTC.

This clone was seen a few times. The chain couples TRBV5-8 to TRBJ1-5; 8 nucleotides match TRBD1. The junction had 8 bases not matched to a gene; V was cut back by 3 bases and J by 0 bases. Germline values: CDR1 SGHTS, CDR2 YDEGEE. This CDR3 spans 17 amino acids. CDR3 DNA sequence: TGTGCCAGCAGCTCCGGACAGGGCGCTTTTAGCAATCAGCCCCAGCATTTT. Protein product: CASSSGQGAFSNQPQHF.

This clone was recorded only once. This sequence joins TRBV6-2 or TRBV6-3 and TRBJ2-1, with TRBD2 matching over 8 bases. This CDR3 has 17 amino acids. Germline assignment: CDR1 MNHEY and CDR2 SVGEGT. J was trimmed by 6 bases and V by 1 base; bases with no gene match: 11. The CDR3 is CASSYFAGSGAFNEQFF. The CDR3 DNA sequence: TGTGCCAGCAGTTACTTTGCAGGTAGCGGGGCCTTCAATGAGCAGTTCTTC.

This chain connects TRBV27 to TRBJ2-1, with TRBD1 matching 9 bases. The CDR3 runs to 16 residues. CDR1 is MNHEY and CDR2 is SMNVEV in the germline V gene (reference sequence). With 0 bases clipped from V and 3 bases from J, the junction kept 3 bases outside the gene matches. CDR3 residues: CASSLSGTGLYNEQFF. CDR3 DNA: TGTGCCAGCAGTTTATCAGGGACAGGGCTCTACAATGAGCAGTTCTTC.

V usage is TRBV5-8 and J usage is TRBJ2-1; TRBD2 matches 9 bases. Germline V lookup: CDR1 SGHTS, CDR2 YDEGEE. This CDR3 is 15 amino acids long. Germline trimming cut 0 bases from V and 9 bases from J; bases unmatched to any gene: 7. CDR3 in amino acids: CASSLVAGGPVEQFF. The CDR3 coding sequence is TGTGCCAGCAGCTTGGTTGCGGGAGGGCCGGTTGAGCAGTTCTTC.

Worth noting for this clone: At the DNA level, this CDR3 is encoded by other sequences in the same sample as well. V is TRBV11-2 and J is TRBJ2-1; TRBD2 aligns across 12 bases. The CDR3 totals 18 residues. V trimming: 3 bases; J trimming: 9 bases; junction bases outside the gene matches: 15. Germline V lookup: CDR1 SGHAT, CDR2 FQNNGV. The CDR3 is CASSFTSQGASGRVEQFF. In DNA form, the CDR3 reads TGTGCCAGCAGCTTTACAAGCCAAGGGGCTAGCGGGAGGGTTGAGCAGTTCTTC.

The CDR3 protein is CASSEASGGSTDTQYF. As DNA, the CDR3 is TGTGCCAGCAGTGAAGCCAGCGGGGGGAGCACAGATACGCAGTATTTT. V gene TRBV6-1 combines with J gene TRBJ2-3, with TRBD2 matching over 9 bases. Trimming removed 0 bases from V and 0 bases from J; junction bases left unmatched: 1. The CDR3 loop spans 16 amino acids. Looked up from germline, CDR1 is MNHNS and CDR2 is SASEGT.

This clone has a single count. The CDR3 protein is CASSLVQGLNEQFF. CDR3 DNA: TGCGCCAGCAGCTTGGTGCAGGGGCTGAATGAGCAGTTCTTC. This chain links TRBV5-1 with TRBJ2-1, with a possible D match to TRBD1 (6 bases). Germline V gene sequence: CDR1 SGHRS, CDR2 YFSETQ. Trimming cost V 0 bases and J 7 bases, with 11 bases left between them. The length of the CDR3 is 14 residues. The full variable domain, its missing parts supplied by reference TRBV5-1 and TRBJ2-1, is KAGVTQTPRYLIKTRGQQVTLSCSPISGHRSVSWYQQTPGQGLQFLFEYFSETQRNKGNFPGRFSGRQFSNSRSEMNVSTLELGDSALYLCASSLVQGLNEQFFGPGTRLTVL.

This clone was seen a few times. The CDR3 nucleotides are TGCGCCAGCAGCCTGGGGACTAGCGGGTTTCAAGAGACCCAGTACTTC. Translated: CASSLGTSGFQETQYF. This sequence joins TRBV5-1 and TRBJ2-5; 12 nucleotides line up with TRBD2. This CDR3 has 16 residues. The germline V gene has CDR1 SGHRS and CDR2 YFSETQ. Germline trimming cut 4 bases from V and 2 bases from J; bases unmatched to any gene: 6.

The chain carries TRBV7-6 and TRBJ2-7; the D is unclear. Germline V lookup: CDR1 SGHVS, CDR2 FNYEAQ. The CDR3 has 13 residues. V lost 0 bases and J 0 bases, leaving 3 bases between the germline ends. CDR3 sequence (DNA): TGTGCCAGCAGCTTAGCTAGCTCCTACGAGCAGTACTTC. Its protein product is CASSLASSYEQYF.

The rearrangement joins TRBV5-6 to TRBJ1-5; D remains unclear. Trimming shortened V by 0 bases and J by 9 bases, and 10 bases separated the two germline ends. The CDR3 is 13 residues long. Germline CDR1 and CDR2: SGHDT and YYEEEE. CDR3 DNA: TGTGCCAGCAGCTTGGTCGGTGTGAGGCCCCAGCATTTT. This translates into CASSLVGVRPQHF.

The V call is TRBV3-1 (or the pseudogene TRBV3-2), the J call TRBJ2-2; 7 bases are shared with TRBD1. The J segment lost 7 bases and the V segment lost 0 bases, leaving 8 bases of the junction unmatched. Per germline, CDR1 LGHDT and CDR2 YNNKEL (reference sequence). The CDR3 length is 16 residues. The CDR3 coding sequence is TGTGCCAGCAGCCAAGATCTTGGCAGGGGGTACGGGGAGCTGTTTTTT. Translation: CASSQDLGRGYGELFF.

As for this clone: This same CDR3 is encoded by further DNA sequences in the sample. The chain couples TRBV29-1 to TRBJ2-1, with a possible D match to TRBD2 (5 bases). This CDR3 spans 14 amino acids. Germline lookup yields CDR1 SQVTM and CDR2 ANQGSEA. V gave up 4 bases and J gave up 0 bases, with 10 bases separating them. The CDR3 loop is CSVGAGGSYNEQFF. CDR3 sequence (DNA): TGCAGCGTTGGGGCGGGTGGCTCCTACAATGAGCAGTTCTTC.

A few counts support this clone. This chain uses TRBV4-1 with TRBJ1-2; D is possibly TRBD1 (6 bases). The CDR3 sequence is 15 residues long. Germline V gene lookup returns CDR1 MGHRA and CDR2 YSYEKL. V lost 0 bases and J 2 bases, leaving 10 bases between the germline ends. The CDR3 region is CASSQDNRENYGYTF. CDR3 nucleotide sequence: TGCGCCAGCAGCCAAGATAACAGGGAAAACTATGGCTACACCTTC.

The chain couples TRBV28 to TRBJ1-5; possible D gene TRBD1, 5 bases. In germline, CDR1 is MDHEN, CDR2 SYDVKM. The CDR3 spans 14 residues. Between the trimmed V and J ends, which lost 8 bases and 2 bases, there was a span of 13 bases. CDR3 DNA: TGTGCCAGCTTCAGGGCGGTTGGCAATCAGCCCCAGCATTTT. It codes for CASFRAVGNQPQHF.

This CDR3 is CASSRGGYQPQHF. CDR3 sequence (DNA): TGTGCCAGCAGCCGTGGGGGGTATCAGCCCCAGCATTTT. The chain couples TRBV28 to TRBJ1-5; D is possibly TRBD1 (5 bases). The germline V gene encodes CDR1 MDHEN and CDR2 SYDVKM. CDR3 length: 13 amino acids. V was clipped by 6 bases and J by 5 bases, with 11 bases between them. The full variable domain, in which reference TRBV28 and TRBJ1-5 provide the parts outside the CDR3, is DVKVTQSSRYLVKRTGEKVFLECVQDMDHENMFWYRQDPGLGLRLIYFSYDVKMKEKGDIPEGYSVSREKKERFSLILESASTNQTSMYLCASSRGGYQPQHFGDGTRLSIL.

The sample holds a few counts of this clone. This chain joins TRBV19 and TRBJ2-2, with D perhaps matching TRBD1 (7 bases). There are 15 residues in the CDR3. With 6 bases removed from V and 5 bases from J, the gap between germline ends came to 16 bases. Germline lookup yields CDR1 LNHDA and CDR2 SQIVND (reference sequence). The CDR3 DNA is TGTGCCAGTAGCGGAGGGGGCGCAGGGACCGGGGAGCTGTTTTTT. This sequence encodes CASSGGGAGTGELFF.

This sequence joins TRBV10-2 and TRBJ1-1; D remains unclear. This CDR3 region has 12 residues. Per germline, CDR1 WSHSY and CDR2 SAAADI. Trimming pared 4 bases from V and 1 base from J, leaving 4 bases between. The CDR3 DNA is TGCGCCAGCAGTGCCGGGAACACTGAAGCTTTCTTT. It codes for CASSAGNTEAFF.

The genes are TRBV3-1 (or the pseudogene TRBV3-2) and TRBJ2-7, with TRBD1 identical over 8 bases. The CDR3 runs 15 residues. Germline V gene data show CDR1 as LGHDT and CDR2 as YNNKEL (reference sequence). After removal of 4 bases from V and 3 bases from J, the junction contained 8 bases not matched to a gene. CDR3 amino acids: CASSLRGRTDYEQYF. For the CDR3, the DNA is TGTGCCAGCAGCCTCAGGGGGCGAACTGACTACGAGCAGTACTTC.

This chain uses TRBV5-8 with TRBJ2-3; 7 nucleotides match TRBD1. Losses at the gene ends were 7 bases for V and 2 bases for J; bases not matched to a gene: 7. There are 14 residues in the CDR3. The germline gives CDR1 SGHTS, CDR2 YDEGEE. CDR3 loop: CASRGGLHTDTQYF. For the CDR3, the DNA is TGTGCCAGCCGAGGGGGCCTCCACACAGATACGCAGTATTTT.

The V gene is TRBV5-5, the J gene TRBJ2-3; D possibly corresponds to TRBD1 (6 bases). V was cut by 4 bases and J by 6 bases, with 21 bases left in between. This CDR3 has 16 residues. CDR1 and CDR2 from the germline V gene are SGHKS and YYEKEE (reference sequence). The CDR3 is CASSLRPGQGPDTQYF. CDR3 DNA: TGTGCCAGCAGCCTTCGACCGGGACAAGGTCCCGATACGCAGTATTTT.

CDR3 coding DNA: TGTGCCAGCAGCTCCACTAGCGGAGGATACAATGAGCAGTTCTTC. Its translation: CASSSTSGGYNEQFF. The rearrangement uses TRBV7-2 and TRBJ2-1, with 8 bases that match TRBD2. V lost 4 bases, J lost 4 bases, and 6 bases stayed unmatched. The CDR3 length is 15 residues. Germline V gene lookup returns CDR1 SGHTA and CDR2 FQGNSA.

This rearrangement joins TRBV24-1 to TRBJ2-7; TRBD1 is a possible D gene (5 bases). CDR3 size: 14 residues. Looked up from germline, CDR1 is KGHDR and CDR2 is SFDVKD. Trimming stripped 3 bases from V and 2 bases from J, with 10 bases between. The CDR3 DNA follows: TGTGCCACCAGTGATGGGGCGCGGACCTACGAGCAGTACTTC. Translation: CATSDGARTYEQYF.

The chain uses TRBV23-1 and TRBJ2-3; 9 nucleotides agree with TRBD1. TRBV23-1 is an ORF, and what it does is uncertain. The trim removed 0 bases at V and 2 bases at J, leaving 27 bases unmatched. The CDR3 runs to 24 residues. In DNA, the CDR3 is TGCGCCAGCAGTCAATCAAACACTCGGGACCCGAAGGTCCAGGGACAGGGAGACACAGATACGCAGTATTTT. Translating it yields CASSQSNTRDPKVQGQGDTDTQYF.

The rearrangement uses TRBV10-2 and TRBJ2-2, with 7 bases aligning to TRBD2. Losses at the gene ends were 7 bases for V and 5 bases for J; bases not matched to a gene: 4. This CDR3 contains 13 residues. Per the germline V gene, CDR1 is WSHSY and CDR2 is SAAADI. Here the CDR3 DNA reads TGCGCCAGCATTAGGGGAGGGACCGGGGAGCTGTTTTTT. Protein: CASIRGGTGELFF.

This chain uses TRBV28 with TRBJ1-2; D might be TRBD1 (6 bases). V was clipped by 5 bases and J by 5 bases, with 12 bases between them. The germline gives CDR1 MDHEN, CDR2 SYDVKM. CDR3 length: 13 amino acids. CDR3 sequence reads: CASSAHRVYGYTF. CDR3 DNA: TGTGCCAGCAGTGCACACAGGGTTTATGGCTACACCTTC.

CDR3 DNA: TGTGCCAGCAGCCAAGGCGGGACTAGCGGGAGTGTTAACACAGATACGCAGTATTTT. It yields the protein CASSQGGTSGSVNTDTQYF. The rearrangement links TRBV3-1 (or the pseudogene TRBV3-2) to TRBJ2-3, with 14 bases lining up with TRBD2. This CDR3 is 19 amino acids long. With V trimmed by 1 base and J by 2 bases, 8 bases remained unmatched. In germline, CDR1 is LGHDT, CDR2 YNNKEL (reference sequence).

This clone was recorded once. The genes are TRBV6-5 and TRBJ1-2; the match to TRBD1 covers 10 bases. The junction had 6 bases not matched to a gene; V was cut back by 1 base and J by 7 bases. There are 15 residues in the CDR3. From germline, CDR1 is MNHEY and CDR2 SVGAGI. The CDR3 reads CASSYLGQGLSGYTF. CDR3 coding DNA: TGTGCCAGCAGTTACTTGGGACAGGGGTTATCTGGCTACACCTTC.